This TCR beta chain was recorded in a study of preoperative IRX-2 immunotherapy in early breast cancer (dated by TCRdb to between 2018 and 2020). Libraries were prepared through the immunoSEQ multiplex PCR assay. The clones in this table, taken by TCRdb from immuneACCESS, are in-frame only. Not every clone is retained; where verified, under half of the shortfall comes from an unresolved V gene, and the cause of the rest is unknown. In all, the sample holds around 4,300 clones, and 65% to 70% of those were seen once. The top ten clonotypes cover 15% of the sample. From cysteine to phenylalanine, the CDR3 is 15 amino acids long. Of all the DNA, just the CDR3 is kept, 45 bases in frame from base 1. Looking up the germline V gene yields CDR1 MNHGY and CDR2 SAAAGT. Between the V and J ends, shortened by 6 bases and 0 bases respectively, the junction contains 9 bases. Worth noting for this clone: What antigen it recognizes has not been identified. The sample holds no much larger clone one base away, and base qualities are not on file.

This sample's treatment or condition label indicates: preoperative locoregional IRX-2 cytokine immunotherapy. The samples were obtained from a phase Ib study that tested preoperative, locoregional IRX-2 cytokine immunotherapy meant to prime immune responses. Before surgery, IRX-2 was given to the donors, who were patients with early-stage breast cancer. The sequences come from tumor tissue, collected after IRX-2 immunotherapy. The TCR sequence derives from a human donor with breast cancer. The sequence joins TRBV6-8 to TRBJ2-6; the D gene cannot be resolved reliably. In nucleotide form, the sequence is TGTGCCAGCAGGGATGTAAACTCTGGGGCCAACGTCCTGACTTTC. This encodes CASRDVNSGANVLTF.